These 20 T cell receptor beta chains came from one sample sequenced in a study of blood T cell repertoires in COVID-19. Clones were sequenced by immunoSEQ multiplex PCR, and TCRdb holds only the in-frame ones, with some missing. The repertoire holds 150,000 to 200,000 clones, roughly 79% seen once, with 11% in the top ten. The sequenced sample was peripheral blood. These receptors all stem from a woman aged 40 to 50 with COVID-19, enrolled during active disease.

This clone was observed a few times. Here the CDR3 DNA reads TGTGCCAGCAGCCGAGATCGAGCCCAGGGTGGAAACACCATATATTTT. Translating it yields CASSRDRAQGGNTIYF. This chain joins TRBV3-1 (or the pseudogene TRBV3-2) and TRBJ1-3, with D possibly being TRBD1 (5 bases). Trimming stripped 4 bases from V and 3 bases from J, with 16 bases between. Germline CDR1 LGHDT, CDR2 YNNKEL (reference sequence). The CDR3 totals 16 residues.

The chain uses TRBV29-1 and TRBJ1-2, with 7 bases identical to TRBD1. The V gene end was trimmed by 7 bases and the J gene end by 2 bases; junction bases not matched to a gene: 4. This CDR3 is 12 amino acids long. CDR1 and CDR2 from the germline V gene are SQVTM and ANQGSEA. The CDR3 reads CSAPRGNYGYTF. In DNA, the CDR3 is TGCAGCGCGCCCAGGGGGAACTATGGCTACACCTTC.

The chain recombines TRBV7-6 with TRBJ2-1; 9 nucleotides align to TRBD1. J was trimmed by 6 bases and V by 5 bases; bases with no gene match: 8. CDR1 is SGHVS, CDR2 FNYEAQ, per germline. The length of the CDR3 is 15 residues. CDR3 region: CASSRPQGASNEQFF. In DNA, the CDR3 is TGTGCCAGCAGCCGACCACAGGGGGCGAGCAATGAGCAGTTCTTC.

This chain joins TRBV18 and TRBJ2-1; 8 bases agree with TRBD1. CDR1 KGHSH and CDR2 LQKENI come from the germline V gene. This CDR3 spans 16 amino acids. J was trimmed by 3 bases and V by 0 bases; bases with no gene match: 4. CDR3 bases: TGTGCCAGCTCACCACCTAACAGGGGGGTCTACAATGAGCAGTTCTTC. This codes for CASSPPNRGVYNEQFF.

The chain links TRBV23-1 to TRBJ1-5, with TRBD1 matching over 10 bases. TRBV23-1 belongs to the ORF category, with a function that is uncertain. After removal of 0 bases from V and 6 bases from J, the junction contained 5 bases not matched to a gene. This CDR3 spans 16 amino acids. The DNA for the CDR3 is TGCGCCAGCAGTCAATCCTGGGACAGGGGTTGTCAGCCCCAGCATTTT. Amino acid sequence: CASSQSWDRGCQPQHF.

The V gene is TRBV19, the J gene TRBJ1-6; perhaps TRBD1 as D (5 bases). The CDR3 contains 14 residues. Per germline, CDR1 LNHDA and CDR2 SQIVND (reference sequence). Trimming cost V 3 bases and J 7 bases, with 10 bases left between them. The CDR3 loop reads CASSIDRENSPLHF. The CDR3 DNA follows: TGTGCCAGTAGTATCGACAGAGAAAATTCACCCCTCCACTTT.

The chain has TRBV10-3 and TRBJ1-2; D perhaps matches TRBD1 (5 bases). This CDR3 comprises 14 residues. The V and J ends lost 4 bases and 0 bases respectively, with 9 bases between them. Per the germline V gene, CDR1 is ENHRY and CDR2 is SYGVKD. CDR3 protein: CAISGTDTNYGYTF. Written as DNA, the CDR3 is TGTGCCATCAGTGGGACGGACACTAACTATGGCTACACCTTC.

The V and J genes are TRBV11-3 and TRBJ2-5, with D perhaps matching TRBD2 (5 bases). The CDR3 is made up of 13 amino acids. The V end was cut by 5 bases, the J end by 6 bases, with 13 bases between. Germline V gene data show CDR1 as SGHNT and CDR2 as YENEEA. Written as DNA, the CDR3 is TGTGCCAGCAGCCCTCCCGGACTGAAGACCCAGTACTTC. It specifies CASSPPGLKTQYF.

In its sample, this clone was seen a few times. The chain links TRBV5-1 to TRBJ2-7; unclear D gene. Germline V gives CDR1 SGHRS, CDR2 YFSETQ. The CDR3 sequence is 12 residues long. V gave up 6 bases and J gave up 4 bases, with 11 bases separating them. The CDR3 region is CASKTDNYEQYF. The CDR3 bases are TGCGCCAGCAAAACCGACAATTACGAGCAGTACTTC.

The V and J genes are TRBV15 and TRBJ2-5; D perhaps matches TRBD2 (6 bases). The CDR3 totals 14 residues. Per the germline V gene, CDR1 is LNHNV and CDR2 is YYDKDF (reference sequence). Trimming took off 5 bases at V and 4 bases at J, with 14 bases between the two ends. CDR3 nucleotide sequence: TGTGCCACCAGCGGACGGGGGTTTTTAGAGACCCAGTACTTC. Protein: CATSGRGFLETQYF.

In nucleotides, the CDR3 is TGTGCCAGCAGCTCTGGGACAGGGGGTTTCGGAAACATTCAGTACTTC. This encodes CASSSGTGGFGNIQYF. The chain recombines TRBV7-6 with TRBJ2-4; 11 bases are shared with TRBD1. The V and J ends lost 4 bases and 6 bases, in that order; junction bases with no gene match: 8. The V gene's germline CDR1 is SGHVS and CDR2 FNYEAQ. CDR3 length: 16 amino acids.

CDR3 region: CASSSFRDNSEKLFF. In DNA form, the CDR3 reads TGTGCCAGCAGCTCGTTCCGGGACAATAGTGAAAAACTGTTTTTT. This rearrangement joins TRBV7-9 to TRBJ1-4, with D possibly matching TRBD1 (6 bases). Trimming left V 4 bases short and J 7 bases short, with 16 bases between. CDR3 length: 15 amino acids. Germline assignment: CDR1 SEHNR and CDR2 FQNEAQ (reference sequence). The variable domain in full, completed from reference TRBV7-9 and TRBJ1-4, reads DTGVSQNPRHKITKRGQNVTFRCDPISEHNRLYWYRQTLGQGPEFLTYFQNEAQLEKSRLLSDRFSAERPKGSFSTLEIQRTEQGDSAMYLCASSSFRDNSEKLFFGSGTQLSVL.

The sample holds a few counts of this clone. The chain uses TRBV2 and TRBJ1-2; 8 bases fit TRBD1. CDR1 and CDR2 from the germline V gene are SNHLY and FYNNEI. This CDR3 is 13 amino acids long. After removal of 6 bases from V and 3 bases from J, the junction contained 3 bases not matched to a gene. The CDR3 bases are TGTGCCAGCAGCTTGGGACAGGACTATGGCTACACCTTC. It encodes CASSLGQDYGYTF.

The genes are TRBV30 and TRBJ1-4; D is unclear. The CDR3 length is 15 residues. Germline V gene lookup returns CDR1 GTSNPN and CDR2 SVGIG (reference sequence). Trimming removed 2 bases at V and 7 bases at J, with 17 bases between. CDR3 in amino acids: CAWSSRRGVGEKLFF. The CDR3 DNA reads TGTGCCTGGAGTTCTCGACGGGGAGTCGGTGAAAAACTGTTTTTT.

The chain has TRBV19 and TRBJ2-1, with D tentatively TRBD2 (5 bases). The germline gives CDR1 LNHDA, CDR2 SQIVND (reference sequence). The CDR3 is 14 residues long. V was shortened by 4 bases and J by 3 bases, with 10 bases between the two germline ends. The CDR3 is CASSTEGLYNEQFF. CDR3 coding DNA: TGTGCCAGTAGTACTGAGGGCCTCTACAATGAGCAGTTCTTC.

The genes are TRBV13 and TRBJ2-1; D possibly corresponds to TRBD1 (6 bases). V was cut by 8 bases and J by 2 bases, with 13 bases left in between. The CDR3 consists of 14 residues. Per germline, CDR1 PRHDT and CDR2 FYEKMQ (reference sequence). In nucleotides, the CDR3 is TGTGCCAGCTCCGACAGGATGACCTACAATGAGCAGTTCTTC. Amino acid sequence: CASSDRMTYNEQFF.

Of note for this clone: Other DNA sequences in this specimen translate into the identical CDR3. The chain uses TRBV9 and TRBJ2-2; 7 nucleotides align to TRBD2. Trimming cost V 0 bases and J 0 bases; bases outside gene matches: 2. CDR1 is SGDLS, CDR2 YYNGEE, per germline. There are 16 residues in the CDR3. CDR3 coding DNA: TGTGCCAGCAGCGTAGTCGCGGGAGCGAACACCGGGGAGCTGTTTTTT. Translated, it gives CASSVVAGANTGELFF.

This chain connects TRBV29-1 to TRBJ2-1; 8 bases map to TRBD1. The CDR3 loop spans 14 amino acids. Germline V gene data show CDR1 as SQVTM and CDR2 as ANQGSEA. J was trimmed by 9 bases and V by 8 bases; bases with no gene match: 15. The CDR3 reads CSLVRGRGRGEQFF. The CDR3 bases are TGCAGCTTGGTCAGAGGCAGGGGGCGCGGTGAGCAGTTCTTC.

The CDR3 sequence: CASSMGEGYEQYF. Written as DNA, the CDR3 is TGTGCCAGTAGTATGGGGGAGGGTTACGAGCAGTACTTC. The V and J genes are TRBV19 and TRBJ2-7; 7 bases are shared with TRBD2. V shed 3 bases, J shed 4 bases, and the junction held 3 bases outside the gene matches. Germline CDR1 reads LNHDA; CDR2 reads SQIVND (reference sequence). The CDR3 has 13 amino acids.

V gene TRBV5-6 combines with J gene TRBJ2-5, with 9 bases fitting TRBD2. V was pared by 1 base and J by 1 base, with 2 bases of the junction left unmatched. The CDR3 spans 15 residues. The germline V gene has CDR1 SGHDT and CDR2 YYEEEE. The CDR3 nucleotides are TGTGCCAGCAGCTTGATAGCGGGGGCCCAAGAGACCCAGTACTTC. Translation gives CASSLIAGAQETQYF.